This TCR beta chain was sequenced in a study of blood T cell repertoires in COVID-19. Germline CDR1 SGHTS, CDR2 YDEGEE. This CDR3 is 14 amino acids long. Between the trimmed V and J ends, which lost 4 bases and 4 bases, there was a span of 11 bases. Profiling relied on immunoSEQ multiplex PCR, and the TCRdb table lists in-frame clones only, not all of them. Of about 93,000 clones in the sample, about 89% are singletons; the top ten hold 5.2%. The rearrangement joins TRBV5-8 to TRBJ2-2; a weak D match, TRBD2 (5 bases). This receptor was taken from a man between 60 and 70 years old with COVID-19, enrolled during active disease. The sample comprised peripheral blood. The CDR3: CASSPHGVTGELFF. The CDR3 nucleotides are TGTGCCAGCAGCCCGCACGGGGTCACCGGGGAGCTGTTTTTT.